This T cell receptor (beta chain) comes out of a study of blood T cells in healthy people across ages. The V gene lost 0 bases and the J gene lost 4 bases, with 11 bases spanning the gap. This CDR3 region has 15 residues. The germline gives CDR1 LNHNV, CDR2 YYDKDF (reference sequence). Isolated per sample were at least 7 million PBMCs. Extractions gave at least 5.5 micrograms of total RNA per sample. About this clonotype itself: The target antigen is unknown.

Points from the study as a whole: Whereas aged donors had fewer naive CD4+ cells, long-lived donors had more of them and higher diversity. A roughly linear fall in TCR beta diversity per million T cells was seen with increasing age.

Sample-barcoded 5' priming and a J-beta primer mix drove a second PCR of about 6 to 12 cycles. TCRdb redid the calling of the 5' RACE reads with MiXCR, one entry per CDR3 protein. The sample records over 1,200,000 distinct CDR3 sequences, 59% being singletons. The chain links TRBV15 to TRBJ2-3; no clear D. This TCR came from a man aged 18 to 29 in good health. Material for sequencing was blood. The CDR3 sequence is CATSRDRSSADTQYF. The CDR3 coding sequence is TGTGCCACCAGCAGAGATCGTTCCTCGGCAGATACGCAGTATTTT. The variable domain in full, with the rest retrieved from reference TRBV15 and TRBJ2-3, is DAMVIQNPRYQVTQFGKPVTLSCSQTLNHNVMYWYQQKSSQAPKLLFHYYDKDFNNEADTPDNFQSRRPNTSFCFLDIRSPGLGDTAMYLCATSRDRSSADTQYFGPGTRLTVL.